This TCR beta chain was recovered during a study of cytomegalovirus exposure and HLA in healthy donors. The PCR used 60 Vbeta and 13 Jbeta primers. Assay used: immunoSEQ multiplex PCR; TCRdb lists only in-frame clones, some missing. Found here are 72,000 or so clones, roughly four fifths of them singletons; the top ten hold approximately 7%. The germline V gene encodes CDR1 MNHEY and CDR2 SMNVEV (reference sequence). Trimming removed 3 bases at V and 6 bases at J, with 7 bases between. CDR3 length: 12 amino acids. Sequenced: PBMCs. The receptor was isolated from a woman under 40 in good health and CMV-seropositive. V usage is TRBV27 and J usage is TRBJ2-3; TRBD1 might be the D (6 bases). CDR3 nucleotides: TGTGCCAGCAGTTTTCAGGGGGATACGCAGTATTTT. Protein: CASSFQGDTQYF.